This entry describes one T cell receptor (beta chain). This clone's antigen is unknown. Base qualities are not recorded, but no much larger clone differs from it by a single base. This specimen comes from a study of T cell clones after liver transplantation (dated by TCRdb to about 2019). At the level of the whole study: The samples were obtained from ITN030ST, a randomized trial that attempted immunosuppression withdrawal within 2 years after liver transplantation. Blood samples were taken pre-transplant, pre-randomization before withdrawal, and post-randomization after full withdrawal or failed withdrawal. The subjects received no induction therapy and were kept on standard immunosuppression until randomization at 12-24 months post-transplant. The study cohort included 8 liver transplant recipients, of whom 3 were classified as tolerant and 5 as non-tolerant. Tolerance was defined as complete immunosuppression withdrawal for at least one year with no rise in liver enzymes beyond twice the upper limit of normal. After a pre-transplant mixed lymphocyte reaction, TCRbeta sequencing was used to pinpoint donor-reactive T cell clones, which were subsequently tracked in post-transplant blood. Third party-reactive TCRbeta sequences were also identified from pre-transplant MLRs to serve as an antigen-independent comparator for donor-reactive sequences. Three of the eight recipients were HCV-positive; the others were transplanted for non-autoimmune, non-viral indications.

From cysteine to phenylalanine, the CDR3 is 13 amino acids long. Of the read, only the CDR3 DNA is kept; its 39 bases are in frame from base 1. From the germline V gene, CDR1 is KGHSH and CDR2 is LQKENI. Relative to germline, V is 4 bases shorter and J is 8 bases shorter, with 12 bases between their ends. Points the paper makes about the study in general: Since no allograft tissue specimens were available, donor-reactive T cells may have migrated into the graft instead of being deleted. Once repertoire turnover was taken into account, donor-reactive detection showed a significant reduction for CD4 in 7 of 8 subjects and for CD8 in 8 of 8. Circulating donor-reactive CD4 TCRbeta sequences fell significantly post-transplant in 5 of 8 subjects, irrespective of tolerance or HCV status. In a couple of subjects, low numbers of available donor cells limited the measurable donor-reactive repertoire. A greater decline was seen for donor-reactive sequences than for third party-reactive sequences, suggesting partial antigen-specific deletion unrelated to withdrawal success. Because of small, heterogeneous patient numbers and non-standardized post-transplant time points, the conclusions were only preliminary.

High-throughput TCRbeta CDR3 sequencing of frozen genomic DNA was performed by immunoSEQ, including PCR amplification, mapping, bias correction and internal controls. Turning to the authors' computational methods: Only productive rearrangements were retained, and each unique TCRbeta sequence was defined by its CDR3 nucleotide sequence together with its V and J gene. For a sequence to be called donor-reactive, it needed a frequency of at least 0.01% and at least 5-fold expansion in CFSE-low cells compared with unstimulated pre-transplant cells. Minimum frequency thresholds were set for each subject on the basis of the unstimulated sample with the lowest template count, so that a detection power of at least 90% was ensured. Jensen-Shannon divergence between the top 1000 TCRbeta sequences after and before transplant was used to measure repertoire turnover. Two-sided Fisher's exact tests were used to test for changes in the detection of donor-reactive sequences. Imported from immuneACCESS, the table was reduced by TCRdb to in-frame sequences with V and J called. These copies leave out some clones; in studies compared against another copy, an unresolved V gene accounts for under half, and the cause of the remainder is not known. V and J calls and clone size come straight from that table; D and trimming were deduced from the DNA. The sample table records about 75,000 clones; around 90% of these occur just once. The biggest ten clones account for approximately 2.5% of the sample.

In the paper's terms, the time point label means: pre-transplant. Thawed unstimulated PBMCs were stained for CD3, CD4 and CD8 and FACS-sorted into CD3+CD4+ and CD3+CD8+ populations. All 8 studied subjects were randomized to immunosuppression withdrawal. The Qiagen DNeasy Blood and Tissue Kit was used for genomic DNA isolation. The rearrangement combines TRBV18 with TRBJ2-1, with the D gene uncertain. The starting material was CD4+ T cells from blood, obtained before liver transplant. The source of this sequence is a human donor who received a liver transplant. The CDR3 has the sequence CASSQRLIDEQFF. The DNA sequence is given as TGTGCCAGCTCACAACGCCTCATCGATGAGCAGTTCTTC.